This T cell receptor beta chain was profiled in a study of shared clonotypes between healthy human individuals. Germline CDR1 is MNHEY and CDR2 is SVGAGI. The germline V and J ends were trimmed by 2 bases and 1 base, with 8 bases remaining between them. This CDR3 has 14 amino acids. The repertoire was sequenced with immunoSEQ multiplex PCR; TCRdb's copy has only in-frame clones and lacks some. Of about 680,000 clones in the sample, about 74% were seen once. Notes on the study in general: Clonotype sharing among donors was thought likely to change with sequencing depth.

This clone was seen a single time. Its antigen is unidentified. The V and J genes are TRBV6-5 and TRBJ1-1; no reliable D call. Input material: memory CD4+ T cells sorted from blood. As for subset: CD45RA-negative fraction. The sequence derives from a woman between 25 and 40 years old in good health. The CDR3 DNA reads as TGTGCCAGCAGTTACCAGGAGGCGAACACTGAAGCTTTCTTT. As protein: CASSYQEANTEAFF.